Listed here are 31 T cell receptor beta chains from one sample, sequenced in a study of patients and donors after allogeneic stem cell transplantation. TCRdb re-called the RT-PCR reads with MiXCR, one entry per CDR3 protein. The repertoire has 200,000 to 250,000 distinct CDR3 sequences, roughly 15% of them found once; the top ten carry approximately 10%. Material for sequencing was blood, either unsorted or a sorted T cell fraction (not recorded which). The receptors come from a human donor who was either an allogeneic HSCT recipient or a stem cell or donor lymphocyte infusion donor (not recorded which). It is not recorded whose cells these are; they may come from a transplant donor.

This clonotype was observed at least ten times. The chain employs TRBV12-3 or TRBV12-4 and TRBJ2-1; 9 nucleotides agree with TRBD1. The CDR3 runs to 13 residues. After removal of 6 bases from V and 8 bases from J, the junction contained 5 bases not matched to a gene. In nucleotides, the CDR3 is TGTGCCAGCAGCCGGGGACAGGGCTATGAGCAGTTCTTC. It encodes CASSRGQGYEQFF.

This clonotype was picked up many times. This chain connects TRBV12-3 or TRBV12-4 to TRBJ2-1; D gene unclear. Trimming took off 3 bases at V and 9 bases at J, with 18 bases between the two ends. The length of the CDR3 is 15 residues. Here the CDR3 reads CASSFSAESFGEQFF. Here the CDR3 DNA reads TGTGCCAGCAGTTTTTCGGCAGAATCCTTCGGTGAGCAGTTCTTC.

The J gene is TRBJ1-2, the V gene TRBV4-1, with unresolved D. Germline values: CDR1 MGHRA, CDR2 YSYEKL. The V end lost 0 bases, the J end lost 4 bases, and 15 bases lay between the germline ends. The CDR3 spans 16 residues. The CDR3 protein is CASSQEKKVLGYGYTF. CDR3 nucleotides: TGCGCCAGCAGCCAAGAGAAAAAGGTTTTGGGCTATGGCTACACCTTC.

This clonotype was seen ten or more times. This chain uses TRBV12-3 or TRBV12-4 with TRBJ1-1, with 9 bases matching TRBD1. The CDR3 spans 14 residues. V lost 6 bases, J lost 1 base, and 3 bases stayed unmatched. The CDR3 DNA sequence: TGTGCCAGCAGCAAGGGACAGGGGAACACTGAAGCTTTCTTT. Encoded protein: CASSKGQGNTEAFF.

The chain combines TRBV5-6 with TRBJ2-1; D not resolved. The germline V gene has CDR1 SGHDT and CDR2 YYEEEE. The CDR3 contains 17 residues. Between the trimmed V and J ends, which lost 0 bases and 8 bases, there was a span of 21 bases. Here the CDR3 DNA reads TGTGCCAGCAGCTTGGGACCCCTCCGGCTAGTTAGGGATGAGCAGTTCTTC. Protein: CASSLGPLRLVRDEQFF.

This clonotype has a count of ten or more. The chain recombines TRBV20-1 with TRBJ1-5; D remains unclear. From germline, CDR1 is DFQATT and CDR2 SNEGSKA (reference sequence). The V and J ends lost 0 bases and 8 bases respectively, with 20 bases between them. This CDR3 is 16 amino acids long. The DNA for the CDR3 is TGCAGTGCTAGAGATCAGCGAGGGCCAGATAATAAGCCCCAGCATTTT. This translates into CSARDQRGPDNKPQHF.

J is TRBJ2-5 and V is TRBV9; 10 positions agree with TRBD1. V shed 0 bases, J shed 5 bases, and the junction held 4 bases outside the gene matches. Germline V gene lookup returns CDR1 SGDLS and CDR2 YYNGEE. CDR3 length: 15 residues. The CDR3, as DNA: TGTGCCAGCAGCGTAGGGGGACAGGGGTCGGAGACCCAGTACTTC. Residues: CASSVGGQGSETQYF. The whole variable domain, filled in from reference TRBV9 and TRBJ2-5, reads DSGVTQTPKHLITATGQRVTLRCSPRSGDLSVYWYQQSLDQGLQFLIQYYNGEERAKGNILERFSAQQFPDLHSELNLSSLELGDSALYFCASSVGGQGSETQYFGPGTRLLVL.

This rearrangement joins TRBV6-5 to TRBJ2-3; D remains ambiguous. The V end was cut by 4 bases, the J end by 4 bases, with 12 bases between. The CDR3 runs to 14 residues. Germline V CDR1 and CDR2: MNHEY, SVGAGI. The CDR3 is CASSFKVQADTQYF. In nucleotides, the CDR3 is TGTGCCAGCAGTTTTAAGGTCCAAGCAGATACGCAGTATTTT.

This chain links TRBV20-1 with TRBJ1-1, with 7 bases aligning to TRBD1. Germline V lookup: CDR1 DFQATT, CDR2 SNEGSKA (reference sequence). The CDR3 contains 13 residues. The V gene end was trimmed by 4 bases and the J gene end by 1 base; junction bases not matched to a gene: 3. The CDR3 here is CSAMGTANTEAFF. DNA for the CDR3: TGCAGTGCTATGGGGACAGCGAACACTGAAGCTTTCTTT.

This clonotype has ten or more counts. The chain recombines TRBV20-1 with TRBJ2-2; D may be TRBD1 (5 bases). Germline CDR1 reads DFQATT; CDR2 reads SNEGSKA (reference sequence). V was cut by 0 bases and J by 6 bases, with 14 bases left in between. This CDR3 has 15 amino acids. The CDR3 loop reads CSARDLISGSGELFF. For the CDR3, the DNA is TGCAGTGCTAGAGATCTAATTTCAGGGTCCGGGGAGCTGTTTTTT.

The CDR3 region has the DNA TGTGCCAGCAGCTTGATTGTGGACAGGGGGATGGAGACCCAGTACTTC. Translation: CASSLIVDRGMETQYF. The chain joins TRBV5-6 to TRBJ2-5; 10 nucleotides match TRBD1. After removal of 1 base from V and 5 bases from J, the junction contained 8 bases not matched to a gene. The CDR3 is 16 residues long. Germline CDR1 SGHDT, CDR2 YYEEEE.

This clonotype was recorded a few times. The rearrangement joins TRBV20-1 to TRBJ2-3; D remains ambiguous. CDR3 length: 9 amino acids. Germline V gene data show CDR1 as DFQATT and CDR2 as SNEGSKA (reference sequence). The V and J ends lost 7 bases and 5 bases respectively, with 4 bases between them. The CDR3 here is CSVGDTQYF. DNA of the CDR3: TGCAGTGTGGGAGATACGCAGTATTTT.

This clonotype was seen many times. The chain is built from TRBV13 and TRBJ2-7; no definite D call. Germline CDR1 and CDR2: PRHDT and FYEKMQ (reference sequence). The CDR3 runs 13 residues. The germline V and J ends were trimmed by 1 base and 0 bases, with 4 bases remaining between them. Written as DNA, the CDR3 is TGTGCCAGCAGCTTAGAATACTCCTACGAGCAGTACTTC. Protein sequence: CASSLEYSYEQYF.

CDR3 in amino acids: CAWGKQGGTGELFF. The CDR3 DNA is TGTGCCTGGGGGAAACAGGGTGGCACCGGGGAGCTGTTTTTT. The chain recombines TRBV30 with TRBJ2-2; D may be TRBD1 (6 bases). Trimming cost V 5 bases and J 4 bases, with 14 bases left between them. The CDR3 is 14 amino acids. Germline V CDR1 and CDR2: GTSNPN, SVGIG (reference sequence).

This chain links TRBV2 with TRBJ1-2; D uncertain. V was shortened by 2 bases and J by 2 bases, with 6 bases between the two germline ends. CDR1 and CDR2 (germline): SNHLY, FYNNEI. This CDR3 has 13 residues. The CDR3 nucleotides read TGTGCCAGCAGTGAAAATATCAACTATGGCTACACCTTC. Translated, it gives CASSENINYGYTF.

The V gene is TRBV21-1, the J gene TRBJ2-7; the table's TRBD2 call for D was not verified on the DNA. TRBV21-1 corresponds to a pseudogene. This CDR3 has 19 amino acids. The CDR3 spells CASSKDAILPGLITYEQYF. DNA of the CDR3: TGTGCCAGCAGCAAAGATGCTATCCTCCCGGGACTTATTACCTACGAGCAGTACTTC.

This rearrangement joins TRBV5-6 to TRBJ2-3; unclear D gene. The germline V and J ends were trimmed by 5 bases and 2 bases, with 6 bases remaining between them. CDR1 is SGHDT and CDR2 is YYEEEE in the germline V gene. The length of the CDR3 is 12 residues. The CDR3 protein is CASRGSTDTQYF. CDR3 coding DNA: TGTGCCAGCAGGGGGTCCACAGATACGCAGTATTTT.

The chain joins TRBV12-3 or TRBV12-4 to TRBJ2-3, with D uncertain. This CDR3 has 11 residues. Trimming left V 11 bases short and J 3 bases short, with 9 bases between. The CDR3 nucleotides are TGTGCCTGCGGAAGGACAGATACGCAGTATTTT. Translating gives CACGRTDTQYF.

The genes are TRBV2 and TRBJ2-1; the D is unclear. This CDR3 has 12 residues. Trimming took off 7 bases at V and 5 bases at J, with 9 bases between the two ends. CDR1 and CDR2 (germline): SNHLY, FYNNEI. CDR3 DNA: TGTGCCAGCACCATAGAGGACAATGAGCAGTTCTTC. Residues: CASTIEDNEQFF.

V gene TRBV4-3 combines with J gene TRBJ2-6, with D unclear. Per germline, CDR1 LGHNA and CDR2 YSLEER. V was shortened by 0 bases and J by 1 base, with 10 bases between the two germline ends. The CDR3 runs 17 residues. This CDR3 reads CASSQEGSSSGANVLTF. CDR3 sequence (DNA): TGCGCCAGCAGCCAAGAGGGCAGTTCGTCTGGGGCCAACGTCCTGACTTTC.

DNA of the CDR3: TGCAGCGTGGGGTTAGGGGAGGGATCCTATGGCTACACCTTC. Its protein product is CSVGLGEGSYGYTF. The V gene is TRBV29-1, the J gene TRBJ1-2, with TRBD1 as a possible D gene (5 bases). Trimming removed 6 bases from V and 4 bases from J, with 18 bases in between. The germline gives CDR1 SQVTM, CDR2 ANQGSEA. The CDR3 is 14 amino acids.

This clonotype showed up many times. J is TRBJ1-6 and V is TRBV12-3 or TRBV12-4; D uncertain. V lost 3 bases, J lost 10 bases, and 13 bases lay in between. The CDR3 is made up of 14 amino acids. Here the CDR3 reads CASSFSANGSPLHF. The CDR3 DNA sequence: TGTGCCAGCAGTTTCAGCGCCAATGGCTCACCCCTCCACTTT.

This rearrangement joins TRBV20-1 to TRBJ2-7; 7 positions match TRBD1. This CDR3 comprises 14 residues. The germline CDR1 and CDR2 sequences are DFQATT and SNEGSKA (reference sequence). Germline trimming cut 1 base from V and 2 bases from J; bases unmatched to any gene: 5. Here the CDR3 DNA reads TGCAGTGCTAGAGCCAGGGGGTTTACCTACGAGCAGTACTTC. Translation gives CSARARGFTYEQYF.

This chain joins TRBV5-1 and TRBJ1-6, with TRBD1 identical over 8 bases. V was pared by 2 bases and J by 7 bases, with 5 bases of the junction left unmatched. The CDR3 runs 15 residues. CDR1 and CDR2 from the germline V gene are SGHRS and YFSETQ. The CDR3 sequence: CASSFQGARNSPLHF. CDR3 sequence (DNA): TGCGCCAGCAGCTTCCAGGGGGCTCGGAATTCACCCCTCCACTTT.

This clonotype was observed a handful of times. The V and J genes are TRBV27 and TRBJ1-1; D is undetermined. The CDR3 has 14 residues. Trimming left V 4 bases short and J 1 base short, with 10 bases between. Germline CDR1 MNHEY, CDR2 SMNVEV (reference sequence). The DNA for the CDR3 is TGTGCCAGCAGTTCCCCCACATGGAACACTGAAGCTTTCTTT. Translated: CASSSPTWNTEAFF.

CDR3 bases: TGTGCCAGCAGCCAGAATCAGGGAGGCGGTGGCTACACCTTC. It specifies CASSQNQGGGGYTF. The chain is built from TRBV14 and TRBJ1-2, with a tentative D call TRBD1 (5 bases). Germline CDR1 SGHDN, CDR2 FVKESK. The CDR3 length is 14 residues. Trimming took 3 bases from V and 7 from J, leaving 15 bases between them.

The chain recombines TRBV10-3 with TRBJ1-4; 10 bases map to TRBD1. The CDR3 loop spans 17 amino acids. The germline gives CDR1 ENHRY, CDR2 SYGVKD. The ends lost 0 bases at V and 7 bases at J; junction bases unmatched: 8. The CDR3 spells CAISESMTGGSGEKLFF. DNA for the CDR3: TGTGCCATCAGTGAGTCGATGACAGGGGGCTCGGGTGAAAAACTGTTTTTT.

J is TRBJ2-3 and V is TRBV27; D is undetermined. V lost 0 bases and J 2 bases, leaving 12 bases between the germline ends. Germline V CDR1 and CDR2: MNHEY, SMNVEV (reference sequence). This CDR3 spans 16 amino acids. In DNA form, the CDR3 reads TGTGCCAGCAGTTTATCCCGCAACCCCGCCACAGATACGCAGTATTTT. This codes for CASSLSRNPATDTQYF.

The rearrangement uses TRBV7-2 and TRBJ2-5; D remains ambiguous. With 5 bases removed from V and 7 bases from J, the gap between germline ends came to 11 bases. The V gene's germline CDR1 is SGHTA and CDR2 FQGNSA. The CDR3 spans 12 residues. The CDR3 nucleotides are TGTGCCAGCAGCGAGAACGTCGGGACCCAGTACTTC. Its translation: CASSENVGTQYF.

At least ten counts were recorded for this clonotype. The V call is TRBV4-3, the J call TRBJ2-3; D possibly corresponds to TRBD1 (6 bases). CDR1 is LGHNA, CDR2 YSLEER, per germline. The ends were cut back, 1 base at V and 4 bases at J, with 18 bases in the middle. This CDR3 is built from 17 residues. This CDR3 is CASSQGGRLMGSDTQYF. The DNA of the CDR3 is TGCGCCAGCAGCCAAGGGGGGCGACTCATGGGGTCAGATACGCAGTATTTT.

The genes are TRBV12-3 or TRBV12-4 and TRBJ1-2; 9 bases agree with TRBD1. This CDR3 is 14 amino acids long. J gave up 5 bases and V 3 bases, and 4 bases lay outside the gene matches. DNA of the CDR3: TGTGCCAGCAGTTTGATGGGACAGGGATATGGCTACACCTTC. This translates into CASSLMGQGYGYTF.